Here is one T cell receptor (beta chain) with its context. This clone's antigen is unknown. Nothing much larger sits one base from this clone, and base qualities are not available. The method was the immunoSEQ multiplex PCR assay. Imported from immuneACCESS, the table was reduced by TCRdb to in-frame sequences with V and J called. These copies leave out some clones; in studies compared against another copy, an unresolved V gene accounts for under half, and the cause of the remainder is not known. This sample lists roughly 100,000 clones; about 89% were detected once. The top ten clonotypes cover about 7.8% of the sample. The sample is drawn from a study of control samples from healthy donors and cancer patients (dated by TCRdb to the early 2020s). This clonotype originated in a man between 25 and 39 years old in good health. The sample consisted of blood.

The CDR3 region: CAIRGTDGNTIYF. The DNA sequence is TGTGCCATCAGGGGGACAGACGGAAACACCATATATTTT. The sequence is built from TRBV10-3 and TRBJ1-3; 7 central bases correspond to TRBD1. CDR1 and CDR2, per the germline V gene, are ENHRY and SYGVKD. Here V drops 6 bases and J drops 4 bases, and the junction holds 3 bases not matched to any gene. From cysteine to phenylalanine, the CDR3 is 13 amino acids long. Only the CDR3 portion is preserved as DNA: 39 bases, with reading frame beginning at the first base.